The TCR beta chain described here comes from a study of cytomegalovirus exposure and HLA in healthy donors. This clone was picked up a small number of times. Germline V gives CDR1 LGHNA, CDR2 YNFKEQ. Trimming pared 0 bases from V and 5 bases from J, leaving 2 bases between. The CDR3 loop spans 12 amino acids. Primers included in the PCR were 60 Vbeta and 13 Jbeta primers. Sequencing used immunoSEQ multiplex PCR; TCRdb keeps in-frame clones, though not all of them. The sample contains 120,000 or so clones, around 74% of which appear only once. Sample: PBMCs. This clonotype originated in a man between 60 and 75 years old in good health and CMV-seropositive. This chain connects TRBV4-2 to TRBJ2-1; D gene uncertain. The CDR3: CASSQDNNEQFF. The DNA of the CDR3 is TGTGCCAGCAGCCAAGATAACAATGAGCAGTTCTTC.